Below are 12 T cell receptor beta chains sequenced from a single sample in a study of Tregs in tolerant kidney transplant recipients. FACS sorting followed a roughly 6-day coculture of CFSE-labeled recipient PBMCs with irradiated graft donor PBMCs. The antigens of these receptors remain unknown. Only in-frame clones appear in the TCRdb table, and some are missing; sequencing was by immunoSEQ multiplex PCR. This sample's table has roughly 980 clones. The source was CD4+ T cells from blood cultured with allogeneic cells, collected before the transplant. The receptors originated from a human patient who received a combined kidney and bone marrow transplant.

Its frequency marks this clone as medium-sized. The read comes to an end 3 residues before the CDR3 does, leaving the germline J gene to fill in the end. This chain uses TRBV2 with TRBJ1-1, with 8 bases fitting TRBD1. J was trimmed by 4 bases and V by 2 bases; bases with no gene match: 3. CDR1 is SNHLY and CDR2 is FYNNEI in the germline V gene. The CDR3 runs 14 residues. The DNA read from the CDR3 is TGTGCCAGCAGTGAATGGGGACAGGTCACTGAA. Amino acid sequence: CASSEWGQVTE. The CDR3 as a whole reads CASSEWGQVTEAFF. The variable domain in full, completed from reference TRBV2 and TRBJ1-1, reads EPEVTQTPSHQVTQMGQEVILRCVPISNHLYFYWYRQILGQKVEFLVSFYNNEISEKSEIFDDQFSVERPDGSNFTLKIRSTKLEDSAMYFCASSEWGQVTEAFFGQGTRLTVV.

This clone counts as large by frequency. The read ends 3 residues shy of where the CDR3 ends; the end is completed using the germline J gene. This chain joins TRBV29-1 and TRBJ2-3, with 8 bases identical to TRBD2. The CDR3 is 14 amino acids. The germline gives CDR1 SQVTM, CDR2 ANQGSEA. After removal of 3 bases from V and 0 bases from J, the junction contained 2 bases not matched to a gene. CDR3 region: CSVDLAGSTDTQYF. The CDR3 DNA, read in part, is TGCAGCGTTGACTTAGCGGGGAGCACAGATACG.

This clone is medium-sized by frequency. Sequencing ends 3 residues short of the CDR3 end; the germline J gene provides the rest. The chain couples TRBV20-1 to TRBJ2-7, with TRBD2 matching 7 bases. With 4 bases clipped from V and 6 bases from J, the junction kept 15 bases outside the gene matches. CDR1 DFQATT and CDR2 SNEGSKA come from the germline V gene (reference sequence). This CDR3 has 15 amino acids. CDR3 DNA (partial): TGCAGTGCTACTGTCCTTGCGGGAGTGACTGGCGAG. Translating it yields CSATVLAGVTGE. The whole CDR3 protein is CSATVLAGVTGEQYF.

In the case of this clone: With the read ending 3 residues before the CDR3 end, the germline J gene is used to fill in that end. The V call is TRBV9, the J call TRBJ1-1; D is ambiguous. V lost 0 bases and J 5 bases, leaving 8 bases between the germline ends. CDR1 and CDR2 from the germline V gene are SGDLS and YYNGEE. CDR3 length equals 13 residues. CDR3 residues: CASSVAPGTEAFF. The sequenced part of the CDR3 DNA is TGTGCCAGCAGCGTAGCCCCGGGGACTGAA.

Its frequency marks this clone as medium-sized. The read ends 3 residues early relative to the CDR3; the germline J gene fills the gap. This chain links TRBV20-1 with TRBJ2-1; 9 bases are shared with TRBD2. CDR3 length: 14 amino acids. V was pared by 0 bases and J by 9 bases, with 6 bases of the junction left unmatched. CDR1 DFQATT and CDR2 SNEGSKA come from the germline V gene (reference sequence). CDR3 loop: CSARDGSGSVEQFF. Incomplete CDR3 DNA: TGCAGTGCTAGAGATGGTAGCGGGAGTGTTGAG.

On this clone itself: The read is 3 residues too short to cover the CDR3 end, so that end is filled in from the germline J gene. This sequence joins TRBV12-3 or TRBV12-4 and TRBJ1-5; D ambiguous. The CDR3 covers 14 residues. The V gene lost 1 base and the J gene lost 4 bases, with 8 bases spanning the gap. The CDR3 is CASSLDSSNQPQHF. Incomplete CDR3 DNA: TGTGCCAGCAGTTTAGACAGTTCGAATCAGCCC.

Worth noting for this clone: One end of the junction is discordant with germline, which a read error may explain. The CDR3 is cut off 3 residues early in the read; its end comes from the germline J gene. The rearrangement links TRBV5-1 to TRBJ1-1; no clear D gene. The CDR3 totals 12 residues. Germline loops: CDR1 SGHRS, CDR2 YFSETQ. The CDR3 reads CASSLGYTGAFF. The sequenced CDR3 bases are TGCGCCAGCAGCTTAGGGTACACTGGA. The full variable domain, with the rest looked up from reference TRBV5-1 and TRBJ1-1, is KAGVTQTPRYLIKTRGQQVTLSCSPISGHRSVSWYQQTPGQGLQFLFEYFSETQRNKGNFPGRFSGRQFSNSRSEMNVSTLELGDSALYLCASSLGYTGAFFGQGTRLTVV.

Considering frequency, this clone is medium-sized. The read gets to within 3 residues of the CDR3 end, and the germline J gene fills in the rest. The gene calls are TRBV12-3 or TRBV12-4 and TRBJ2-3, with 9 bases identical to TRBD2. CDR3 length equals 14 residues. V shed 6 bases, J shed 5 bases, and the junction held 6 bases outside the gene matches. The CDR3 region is CASSQTSGRDTQYF. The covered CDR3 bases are TGTGCCAGCAGCCAGACTAGCGGAAGAGATACG.

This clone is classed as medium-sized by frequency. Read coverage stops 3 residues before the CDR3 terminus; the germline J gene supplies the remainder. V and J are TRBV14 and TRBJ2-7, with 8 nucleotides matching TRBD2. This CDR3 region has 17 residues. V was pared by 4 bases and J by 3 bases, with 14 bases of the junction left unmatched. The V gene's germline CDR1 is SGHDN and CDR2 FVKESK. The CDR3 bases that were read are TGTGCCAGCAGCCGGTGGCCGGGGGGACTAGTGGGCTACGAG. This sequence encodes CASSRWPGGLVGYE. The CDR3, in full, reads CASSRWPGGLVGYEQYF. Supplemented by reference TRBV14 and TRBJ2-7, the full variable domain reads EAGVTQFPSHSVIEKGQTVTLRCDPISGHDNLYWYRRVMGKEIKFLLHFVKESKQDESGMPNNRFLAERTGGTYSTLKVQPAELEDSGVYFCASSRWPGGLVGYEQYFGPGTRLTVT.

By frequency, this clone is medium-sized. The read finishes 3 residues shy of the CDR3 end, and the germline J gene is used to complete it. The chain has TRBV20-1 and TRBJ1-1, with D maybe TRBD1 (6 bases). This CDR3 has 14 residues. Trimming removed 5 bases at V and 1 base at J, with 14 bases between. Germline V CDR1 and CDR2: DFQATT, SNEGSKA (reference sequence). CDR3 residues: CSAHAGAANTEAFF. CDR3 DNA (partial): TGCAGTGCTCATGCGGGGGCGGCGAACACTGAA.

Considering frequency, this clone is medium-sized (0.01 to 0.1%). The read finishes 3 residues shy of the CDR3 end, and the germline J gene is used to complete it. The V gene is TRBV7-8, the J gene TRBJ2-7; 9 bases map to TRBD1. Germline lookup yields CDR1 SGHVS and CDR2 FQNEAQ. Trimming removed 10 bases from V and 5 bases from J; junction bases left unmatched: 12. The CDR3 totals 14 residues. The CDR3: CATQRQGGIHEQYF. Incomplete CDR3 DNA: TGTGCCACCCAGCGACAGGGGGGAATCCACGAG.

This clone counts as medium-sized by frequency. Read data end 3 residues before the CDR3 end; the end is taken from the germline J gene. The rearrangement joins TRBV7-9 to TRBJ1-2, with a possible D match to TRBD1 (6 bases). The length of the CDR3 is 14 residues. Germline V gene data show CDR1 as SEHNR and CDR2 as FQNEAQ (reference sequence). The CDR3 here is CASSSLQGIPGYTF. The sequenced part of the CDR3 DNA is TGTGCCAGCAGCTCCTTACAGGGTATCCCAGGC.